These 29 T cell receptor beta chains originate from one sample sequenced in a study of blood T cell repertoires in COVID-19. Libraries were prepared by immunoSEQ multiplex PCR; TCRdb keeps only in-frame clonotypes and omits some of them. This table holds 390,000 or so clones, 90% found once. Source material: peripheral blood. These receptor sequences come from a man between 18 and 35 years old with active or convalescent COVID-19.

The rearrangement uses TRBV6-5 and TRBJ2-7; 7 nucleotides agree with TRBD1. Germline CDR1 MNHEY, CDR2 SVGAGI. After removal of 0 bases from V and 3 bases from J, the junction contained 5 bases not matched to a gene. CDR3 length: 15 residues. CDR3 sequence reads: CASSYSKGTDYEQYF. CDR3 in DNA: TGTGCCAGCAGTTACTCGAAAGGGACAGACTACGAGCAGTACTTC.

The rearrangement joins TRBV29-1 to TRBJ1-4; 9 bases map to TRBD1. V shed 7 bases, J shed 7 bases, and the junction held 10 bases outside the gene matches. Germline V gene lookup returns CDR1 SQVTM and CDR2 ANQGSEA. The CDR3 sequence is 14 residues long. In DNA, the CDR3 is TGCAGCGCCCGCGGGGACAGGGAGACTGAAAAACTGTTTTTT. Translated: CSARGDRETEKLFF.

The chain employs TRBV28 and TRBJ1-2, with D maybe TRBD1 (6 bases). Germline V CDR1 and CDR2: MDHEN, SYDVKM. V lost 1 base and J lost 6, with 15 bases in between. The CDR3 runs to 15 residues. CDR3 nucleotides: TGTGCCAGCAGTTTATTGGTCGAAGGGGGGGATGGCTACACCTTC. This codes for CASSLLVEGGDGYTF.

The genes are TRBV28 and TRBJ1-5; the D gene is possibly TRBD1 (6 bases). The CDR3 runs to 14 residues. Germline CDR1 reads MDHEN; CDR2 reads SYDVKM. The V end was cut by 3 bases, the J end by 6 bases, with 12 bases between. CDR3 residues: CASSLFRGAQPQHF. For the CDR3, the DNA is TGTGCCAGCAGTTTGTTCAGGGGCGCTCAGCCCCAGCATTTT.

The chain combines TRBV5-6 with TRBJ2-7; no clear D gene. CDR3 size: 15 residues. V lost 0 bases and J 3 bases, leaving 13 bases between the germline ends. Germline V gives CDR1 SGHDT, CDR2 YYEEEE. CDR3 in amino acids: CASSLEWQAFYEQYF. The CDR3 DNA sequence: TGTGCCAGCAGCTTGGAATGGCAGGCGTTCTACGAGCAGTACTTC.

Turning to this clone: Other nucleotide sequences from this sample produce the same CDR3. The chain joins TRBV9 to TRBJ2-1; D is unresolved. Per the germline V gene, CDR1 is SGDLS and CDR2 is YYNGEE. Trimming removed 0 bases at V and 0 bases at J, with 7 bases between. The CDR3 has 15 residues. The CDR3 reads CASSVEPSSYNEQFF. Written as DNA, the CDR3 is TGTGCCAGCAGCGTAGAGCCCTCCTCCTACAATGAGCAGTTCTTC.

The V and J genes are TRBV29-1 and TRBJ1-2; 12 nucleotides match TRBD1. Trimming removed 6 bases from V and 5 bases from J; junction bases left unmatched: 4. This CDR3 spans 13 amino acids. Germline CDR1 and CDR2: SQVTM and ANQGSEA. This chain's CDR3 is CSVGTGGEYGYTF. In nucleotides, the CDR3 is TGCAGCGTCGGGACAGGGGGCGAATATGGCTACACCTTC.

The genes are TRBV30 and TRBJ2-1; 9 bases map to TRBD1. The trim removed 2 bases at V and 6 bases at J, leaving 11 bases unmatched. Germline V CDR1 and CDR2: GTSNPN, SVGIG (reference sequence). CDR3 size: 16 residues. Written as DNA, the CDR3 is TGTGCCTGGAGTTCTGACCGCGGACAGGGGCGCAATGAGCAGTTCTTC. Translation: CAWSSDRGQGRNEQFF.

This clone has only one observation. V usage is TRBV7-9 and J usage is TRBJ2-7; D call uncertain. Germline CDR1 is SEHNR and CDR2 is FQNEAQ (reference sequence). V lost 3 bases, J lost 5 bases, and 8 bases lay in between. The CDR3 spans 12 residues. CDR3 loop: CASSLTSNEQYF. CDR3 DNA: TGTGCCAGCAGCTTGACATCGAACGAGCAGTACTTC.

J is TRBJ1-2 and V is TRBV28, with D possibly being TRBD1 (5 bases). Trimming removed 3 bases from V and 2 bases from J, with 7 bases in between. Germline lookup yields CDR1 MDHEN and CDR2 SYDVKM. The CDR3 sequence is 13 residues long. This chain's CDR3 is CASSFGGNYGYTF. In DNA, the CDR3 is TGTGCCAGCAGTTTCGGGGGAAACTATGGCTACACCTTC.

CDR3 DNA: TGTGCCAGCAGCCAAGAAAAATCGGGGAATGTCTACGAGCAGTACTTC. Its protein product is CASSQEKSGNVYEQYF. The genes are TRBV3-1 (or the pseudogene TRBV3-2) and TRBJ2-7, with D tentatively TRBD2 (5 bases). Germline lookup yields CDR1 LGHDT and CDR2 YNNKEL (reference sequence). This CDR3 has 16 amino acids. The germline V and J ends were trimmed by 0 bases and 3 bases, with 15 bases remaining between them.

The gene calls are TRBV27 and TRBJ2-1; 12 bases are shared with TRBD2. V shed 0 bases, J shed 7 bases, and the junction held 7 bases outside the gene matches. The CDR3 is 17 residues long. Germline V CDR1 and CDR2: MNHEY, SMNVEV (reference sequence). Here the CDR3 reads CASSLSLRLAGVNEQFF. DNA for the CDR3: TGTGCCAGCAGTTTATCGCTGAGACTAGCGGGAGTTAATGAGCAGTTCTTC.

The chain recombines TRBV6-2 or TRBV6-3 with TRBJ2-2, with 7 nucleotides matching TRBD2. The J segment lost 4 bases and the V segment lost 7 bases, leaving 12 bases of the junction unmatched. The CDR3 is 16 amino acids. Germline V gives CDR1 MNHEY, CDR2 SVGEGT. The CDR3 loop is CASTPLPGEGTGELFF. CDR3 coding DNA: TGTGCCAGCACCCCACTTCCGGGGGAGGGCACCGGGGAGCTGTTTTTT.

V usage is TRBV2 and J usage is TRBJ2-5; 7 nucleotides line up with TRBD2. The CDR3 extends over 15 amino acids. V lost 4 bases, J lost 3 bases, and 8 bases stayed unmatched. CDR1 and CDR2 from the germline V gene are SNHLY and FYNNEI. Here the CDR3 DNA reads TGTGCCAGCAGTGTGATGGGGGGGTCCAAAGAGACCCAGTACTTC. Translation: CASSVMGGSKETQYF.

The chain combines TRBV9 with TRBJ2-3; 8 nucleotides match TRBD2. CDR1 is SGDLS and CDR2 is YYNGEE in the germline V gene. The V and J ends lost 0 bases and 0 bases, in that order; junction bases with no gene match: 3. The CDR3 extends over 16 amino acids. CDR3 DNA: TGTGCCAGCAGCGTAGAGACGGGGGGGAGCACAGATACGCAGTATTTT. This translates into CASSVETGGSTDTQYF.

The chain employs TRBV7-6 and TRBJ1-3; the D is unclear. The CDR3 sequence is 16 residues long. V was clipped by 5 bases and J by 0 bases, with 14 bases between them. Germline CDR1 SGHVS, CDR2 FNYEAQ. CDR3: CASSPPAGSSGNTIYF. In nucleotides, the CDR3 is TGTGCCAGCAGCCCCCCGGCAGGAAGCTCTGGAAACACCATATATTTT.

The rearrangement links TRBV11-2 to TRBJ2-1; weak D call: TRBD2 (6 bases). The CDR3 runs 16 residues. Trimming took off 1 base at V and 4 bases at J, with 14 bases between the two ends. Germline CDR1 SGHAT, CDR2 FQNNGV. The CDR3, as DNA: TGTGCCAGCAGCTTAGTTACTAGCTCATTATACAATGAGCAGTTCTTC. As protein: CASSLVTSSLYNEQFF.

The V gene is TRBV6-1, the J gene TRBJ2-1, with 13 bases that match TRBD2. CDR3 length equals 17 residues. The germline gives CDR1 MNHNS, CDR2 SASEGT. V shed 4 bases and J 7 bases; nucleotides not matched to a gene: 10. The CDR3 sequence is CASSAAYGTSGINEQFF. In nucleotides, the CDR3 is TGTGCCAGCAGTGCAGCCTACGGGACTAGCGGGATTAATGAGCAGTTCTTC.

The rearrangement links TRBV6-2 or TRBV6-3 to TRBJ1-5; the D is unclear. The V gene's germline CDR1 is MNHEY and CDR2 SVGEGT. This CDR3 contains 14 residues. V lost 3 bases and J lost 4, with 10 bases in between. CDR3 bases: TGTGCCAGCAGTTATGAGAGATCAAATCAGCCCCAGCATTTT. As protein: CASSYERSNQPQHF.

Note on this clone: Other DNA sequences of this sample code for an identical CDR3. The chain combines TRBV5-1 with TRBJ2-7, with TRBD2 matching over 8 bases. This CDR3 spans 16 amino acids. The germline CDR1 and CDR2 sequences are SGHRS and YFSETQ. The J segment lost 7 bases and the V segment lost 1 base, leaving 13 bases of the junction unmatched. The DNA for the CDR3 is TGCGCCAGCAGCTTGAGCCCCGGGGGGGGATCACAAGAGCAGTACTTC. Translation gives CASSLSPGGGSQEQYF.

V and J are TRBV7-9 and TRBJ1-2; D may be TRBD1 (5 bases). There are 16 residues in the CDR3. Per germline, CDR1 SEHNR and CDR2 FQNEAQ (reference sequence). Trimming took 0 bases from V and 4 from J, leaving 15 bases between them. The CDR3: CASSLAGRGSSYGYTF. As DNA, the CDR3 is TGTGCCAGCAGCTTAGCGGGGAGGGGCTCGAGCTATGGCTACACCTTC. The variable domain in full, completed from reference TRBV7-9 and TRBJ1-2, reads DTGVSQNPRHKITKRGQNVTFRCDPISEHNRLYWYRQTLGQGPEFLTYFQNEAQLEKSRLLSDRFSAERPKGSFSTLEIQRTEQGDSAMYLCASSLAGRGSSYGYTFGSGTRLTVV.

This sequence joins TRBV5-1 and TRBJ1-2, with 8 bases identical to TRBD1. Germline lookup yields CDR1 SGHRS and CDR2 YFSETQ. The CDR3 extends over 14 amino acids. V lost 4 bases and J lost 4; bases outside the gene matches: 6. CDR3 coding DNA: TGCGCCAGCAGCCCCGGACAGGGTAGCTATGGCTACACCTTC. Its protein product is CASSPGQGSYGYTF.

V is TRBV27 and J is TRBJ1-5; 8 nucleotides match TRBD1. Germline CDR1 reads MNHEY; CDR2 reads SMNVEV (reference sequence). The CDR3 contains 18 residues. V lost 6 bases, J lost 0 bases, and 13 bases stayed unmatched. CDR3 sequence reads: CASSPSILQGVSNQPQHF. CDR3 bases: TGTGCCAGCAGCCCGAGCATCCTACAGGGGGTTAGCAATCAGCCCCAGCATTTT.

The rearrangement uses TRBV28 and TRBJ2-2; 12 nucleotides agree with TRBD2. V dropped 3 bases and J dropped 4; count of bases not matched to a gene: 6. CDR1 is MDHEN and CDR2 is SYDVKM in the germline V gene. The CDR3 is 17 amino acids. The CDR3 here is CASSFLAGGPGTGELFF. Written as DNA, the CDR3 is TGTGCCAGCAGTTTTCTAGCGGGGGGGCCGGGCACCGGGGAGCTGTTTTTT.

V and J are TRBV28 and TRBJ2-6; TRBD1 matches at 7 bases. V shed 8 bases, J shed 0 bases, and the junction held 13 bases outside the gene matches. The CDR3 totals 18 residues. The germline V gene has CDR1 MDHEN and CDR2 SYDVKM. CDR3 sequence reads: CASLDLRDSRSGANVLTF. DNA of the CDR3: TGTGCCAGCTTAGACCTCCGGGACAGCCGCTCTGGGGCCAACGTCCTGACTTTC. The whole variable domain, filled in from reference TRBV28 and TRBJ2-6, reads DVKVTQSSRYLVKRTGEKVFLECVQDMDHENMFWYRQDPGLGLRLIYFSYDVKMKEKGDIPEGYSVSREKKERFSLILESASTNQTSMYLCASLDLRDSRSGANVLTFGAGSRLTVL.

V gene TRBV19 combines with J gene TRBJ1-5, with 8 bases identical to TRBD1. The junction had 8 bases not matched to a gene; V was cut back by 3 bases and J by 7 bases. The CDR3 has 15 amino acids. Germline loops: CDR1 LNHDA, CDR2 SQIVND (reference sequence). The CDR3 loop is CASSISGGFQQPQHF. The CDR3 nucleotides are TGTGCCAGTAGTATCTCAGGGGGCTTTCAGCAGCCCCAGCATTTT. Drawing the rest from reference TRBV19 and TRBJ1-5, the complete variable domain is DGGITQSPKYLFRKEGQNVTLSCEQNLNHDAMYWYRQDPGQGLRLIYYSQIVNDFQKGDIAEGYSVSREKKESFPLTVTSAQKNPTAFYLCASSISGGFQQPQHFGDGTRLSIL.

The chain links TRBV5-6 to TRBJ1-4; 7 positions agree with TRBD1. The CDR3 runs to 15 residues. CDR1 and CDR2 (germline): SGHDT, YYEEEE. V was pared by 1 base and J by 6 bases, with 6 bases of the junction left unmatched. For the CDR3, the DNA is TGTGCCAGCAGCTTGAGGAGACAGGGATATGAAAAACTGTTTTTT. It translates to CASSLRRQGYEKLFF.

J is TRBJ1-1 and V is TRBV6-5; 7 positions agree with TRBD1. Per the germline V gene, CDR1 is MNHEY and CDR2 is SVGAGI. V dropped 0 bases and J dropped 3; count of bases not matched to a gene: 1. The CDR3 is 14 amino acids. The CDR3 sequence is CASSYSDRDTEAFF. CDR3 DNA: TGTGCCAGCAGTTACTCCGACAGGGACACTGAAGCTTTCTTT.

The genes are TRBV14 and TRBJ1-1, with D perhaps matching TRBD1 (6 bases). V was cut by 3 bases and J by 0 bases, with 11 bases left in between. This CDR3 region has 15 residues. The V gene's germline CDR1 is SGHDN and CDR2 FVKESK. The CDR3 loop is CASSQFGQLNTEAFF. In DNA, the CDR3 is TGTGCCAGCAGCCAGTTCGGACAGTTGAACACTGAAGCTTTCTTT.